This TCR beta chain was sequenced for a study of OX40 agonist ivuxolimab in advanced cancers. Study-level information: Each dose-escalation patient presented with hepatocellular carcinoma, melanoma, renal cell or head and neck cancer. Checkpoint inhibitors had been given previously to 35% to 50% of patients.

V lost 5 bases, J lost 3 bases, and 11 bases lay in between. Germline assignment: CDR1 MDHEN and CDR2 SYDVKM. The CDR3 loop spans 14 amino acids. Sequenced by immunoSEQ multiplex PCR; TCRdb stores in-frame clones only, minus some. The table includes roughly 11,000 clones, around four fifths detected once. Study-wide points: Relative to CD4+ cells, CD8+ T cells on average had more expanded clones. Clonal expansion among partial responders at 0.1-3.0 mg/kg ranked near the lowest.

Note on this clone: Its antigen remains unidentified.

The V gene is TRBV28, the J gene TRBJ1-5, with D maybe TRBD1 (5 bases). Here the sequenced sample was CD4+ or CD8+ T cells sorted from blood, taken in a trial of the OX40 agonist ivuxolimab. This TCR derives from an adult with an advanced solid tumor such as melanoma, head and neck, liver or kidney cancer. Here the CDR3 DNA reads TGTGCCAGCAGTCCGCGACAGTACAATCAGCCCCAGCATTTT. It codes for CASSPRQYNQPQHF.